This passage covers 19 T cell receptor beta chains from one sample sequenced in a study of human T cells and chemical hapten exposure. TCRdb reanalysed the RACE reads using MiXCR and keeps one entry per CDR3 protein. This table holds approximately 41,000 distinct CDR3 sequences, 7.5% to 8% found once. Time point defined: pre-sensitization, week 0. Regarding treatment: therapeutic diphenylcyclopropenone sensitization with weekly scalp DPC. This specimen was whole blood, taken in connection with sensitization to the hapten diphenylcyclopropenone (DPC). Every receptor here comes from a woman in her 50s with alopecia areata. Some clones in this sample may be carry-over from other donors' samples.

This clonotype was seen repeatedly, ten times or more. The chain carries TRBV11-2 and TRBJ2-4; D possibly corresponds to TRBD2 (6 bases). Germline values: CDR1 SGHAT, CDR2 FQNNGV. There are 15 residues in the CDR3. V lost 0 bases to trimming and J lost 8 bases, with 14 bases between them. The CDR3 is CASSLDGDRRDIQYF. CDR3 bases: TGTGCCAGCAGCTTAGATGGGGATAGGAGGGACATTCAGTACTTC.

The V call is TRBV29-1, the J call TRBJ2-1; D is possibly TRBD1 or TRBD2 (6 bases each). The CDR3 totals 14 residues. V dropped 6 bases and J dropped 4 bases, with 16 bases sitting between them. Germline V gives CDR1 SQVTM, CDR2 ANQGSEA. This CDR3 is CSVVRGSGYNEQFF. The CDR3 bases are TGCAGCGTGGTAAGGGGGAGCGGGTACAATGAGCAGTTCTTC.

This clonotype was seen repeatedly, ten times or more. V gene TRBV18 combines with J gene TRBJ2-3; 9 bases are shared with TRBD2. V lost 4 bases to trimming and J lost 2 bases; unmatched junction nucleotides: 1. This CDR3 comprises 14 residues. Per the germline V gene, CDR1 is KGHSH and CDR2 is LQKENI. CDR3 nucleotide sequence: TGTGCCAGCTCACGGACTAGCGACACAGATACGCAGTATTTT. As protein: CASSRTSDTDTQYF.

This clonotype appeared many times. The chain is built from TRBV3-1 and TRBJ1-2, with D unresolved. Trimming cost V 1 base and J 4 bases, with 4 bases left between them. This CDR3 contains 12 residues. Germline V CDR1 and CDR2: LGHDT, YNNKEL (reference sequence). In DNA, the CDR3 is TGTGCCAGCAGCCAAGGGGCCTATGGCTACACCTTC. This sequence encodes CASSQGAYGYTF.

This clonotype was detected many times. The chain recombines TRBV18 with TRBJ2-5, with a tentative D call TRBD1 (6 bases). V lost 6 bases to trimming and J lost 2 bases, with 10 bases between them. Germline-derived CDR1 and CDR2 are KGHSH and LQKENI. This CDR3 comprises 13 residues. The chain's CDR3 is CASSPGQQETQYF. The CDR3, as DNA: TGTGCCAGCTCCCCTGGACAGCAAGAGACCCAGTACTTC.

The V gene is TRBV27, the J gene TRBJ2-5, with D perhaps TRBD1 or TRBD2 (5 bases each). This CDR3 contains 15 residues. From germline, CDR1 is MNHEY and CDR2 SMNVEV (reference sequence). Trimming shortened V by 0 bases and J by 2 bases, and 10 bases separated the two germline ends. The CDR3 nucleotides read TGTGCCAGCAGTTTATCGAGGGGTCGGCAAGAGACCCAGTACTTC. This codes for CASSLSRGRQETQYF.

Many counts were recorded for this clonotype. The rearrangement joins TRBV5-5 to TRBJ2-3; D is unclear. Trimming pared 0 bases from V and 4 bases from J, leaving 15 bases between. Germline CDR1 SGHKS, CDR2 YYEKEE (reference sequence). This CDR3 has 16 residues. CDR3 in amino acids: CASSLVWLEVADTQYF. CDR3 DNA sequence: TGTGCCAGCAGCTTGGTTTGGCTAGAAGTCGCAGATACGCAGTATTTT.

This clonotype was observed at least ten times. CDR3 nucleotide sequence: TGTGCCAGCAGCCCCCTCCCCTCCTATAATTCACCCCTCCACTTT. It encodes CASSPLPSYNSPLHF. This chain joins TRBV7-6 and TRBJ1-6; unclear D gene. Germline V gene data show CDR1 as SGHVS and CDR2 as FNYEAQ. V lost 5 bases, J lost 0 bases, and 8 bases lay in between. The CDR3 loop spans 15 amino acids.

The rearrangement joins TRBV24-1 to TRBJ2-2; TRBD2 matches 11 bases. The germline CDR1 and CDR2 sequences are KGHDR and SFDVKD. Losses at the gene ends were 3 bases for V and 3 bases for J; bases not matched to a gene: 5. The CDR3 is 17 residues long. The CDR3 bases are TGTGCCACCAGTGATCCCGGGACTAGCGGATACACCGGGGAGCTGTTTTTT. Protein sequence: CATSDPGTSGYTGELFF.

The rearrangement uses TRBV3-1 and TRBJ2-1, with D tentatively TRBD2 (6 bases). The V gene's germline CDR1 is LGHDT and CDR2 YNNKEL (reference sequence). Trimming took 3 bases from V and 9 from J, leaving 21 bases between them. The length of the CDR3 is 16 residues. The CDR3 nucleotides are TGTGCCAGCAGCCACGGAGGATCGAGTCGGGGGTCTGAGCAGTTCTTC. Its protein product is CASSHGGSSRGSEQFF.

The chain links TRBV5-1 to TRBJ2-2, with no clear D. V was cut by 0 bases and J by 1 base, with 10 bases left in between. Germline V gene sequence: CDR1 SGHRS, CDR2 YFSETQ. This CDR3 contains 16 residues. In DNA form, the CDR3 reads TGCGCCAGCAGCTTGGAGGCTCAAGTGAACACCGGGGAGCTGTTTTTT. Translating it yields CASSLEAQVNTGELFF.

This clonotype was seen many times. The chain carries TRBV18 and TRBJ2-5; D unresolved. Germline V gene lookup returns CDR1 KGHSH and CDR2 LQKENI. The CDR3 length is 13 residues. V lost 6 bases and J 1 base, leaving 9 bases between the germline ends. In DNA form, the CDR3 reads TGTGCCAGCTCGCCTACACTCCAAGAGACCCAGTACTTC. Protein product: CASSPTLQETQYF.

By sample fraction, this clonotype is medium-sized (0.01 to 0.1%). The CDR3, as DNA: TGTGCCAGCAGTCACAGGAGACATGGAGATACGCAGTATTTT. Translated: CASSHRRHGDTQYF. The chain recombines TRBV6-6 with TRBJ2-3; D perhaps matches TRBD1 (5 bases). CDR3 length equals 14 residues. Germline CDR1 is MNHNY and CDR2 is SVGAGI (reference sequence). The V and J ends lost 5 bases and 5 bases respectively, with 14 bases between them.

This clonotype was observed at least ten times. The chain links TRBV28 to TRBJ2-7, with TRBD1 matching over 8 bases. Germline assignment: CDR1 MDHEN and CDR2 SYDVKM. There are 12 residues in the CDR3. With 4 bases clipped from V and 6 bases from J, the junction kept 2 bases outside the gene matches. CDR3 sequence reads: CASSSDRVEQYF. As DNA, the CDR3 is TGTGCCAGCAGTTCGGACAGGGTCGAGCAGTACTTC. Filled out from reference TRBV28 and TRBJ2-7, the complete variable domain reads DVKVTQSSRYLVKRTGEKVFLECVQDMDHENMFWYRQDPGLGLRLIYFSYDVKMKEKGDIPEGYSVSREKKERFSLILESASTNQTSMYLCASSSDRVEQYFGPGTRLTVT.

This clonotype has a count of ten or more. DNA for the CDR3: TGTGCCTGGACGAGGACAGGACCCAATGAGCAGTTCTTC. Its protein is CAWTRTGPNEQFF. This chain connects TRBV30 to TRBJ2-1; 7 nucleotides match TRBD1. Germline assignment: CDR1 GTSNPN and CDR2 SVGIG (reference sequence). The CDR3 covers 13 residues. J was trimmed by 6 bases and V by 4 bases; bases with no gene match: 6. The whole variable domain, remainder taken from reference TRBV30 and TRBJ2-1, is SQTIHQWPATLVQPVGSPLSLECTVEGTSNPNLYWYRQAAGRGLQLLFYSVGIGQISSEVPQNLSASRPQDRQFILSSKKLLLSDSGFYLCAWTRTGPNEQFFGPGTRLTVL.

J is TRBJ2-1 and V is TRBV5-5; D is unresolved. Germline loops: CDR1 SGHKS, CDR2 YYEKEE (reference sequence). Trimming cost V 1 base and J 4 bases, with 6 bases left between them. The CDR3 has 13 residues. The CDR3 region is CASSLFAYNEQFF. CDR3 DNA sequence: TGTGCCAGCAGCTTGTTCGCTTACAATGAGCAGTTCTTC.

This clonotype was seen ten or more times. The chain's CDR3 is CASKLQATMTSGNSPLHF. For the CDR3, the DNA is TGTGCCAGTAAACTCCAGGCCACCATGACTTCCGGCAATTCACCCCTCCACTTT. V usage is TRBV19 and J usage is TRBJ1-6; D gene unclear. The V gene's germline CDR1 is LNHDA and CDR2 SQIVND (reference sequence). Trimming took off 7 bases at V and 7 bases at J, with 26 bases between the two ends. The CDR3 runs 18 residues.

This clonotype was seen at least ten times. The chain is built from TRBV3-1 and TRBJ1-1; TRBD1 might be the D (6 bases). Germline CDR1 is LGHDT and CDR2 is YNNKEL (reference sequence). The V gene lost 0 bases and the J gene lost 2 bases, with 10 bases spanning the gap. This CDR3 comprises 15 residues. CDR3: CASSQDPGVNTEAFF. In nucleotides, the CDR3 is TGTGCCAGCAGCCAAGATCCAGGGGTAAACACTGAAGCTTTCTTT.

This clonotype appeared many times. The chain uses TRBV7-3 and TRBJ1-1; D call uncertain. V was shortened by 5 bases and J by 5 bases, with 15 bases between the two germline ends. CDR1 is SGHTA, CDR2 FQGTGA, per germline. CDR3 length: 14 residues. The CDR3 nucleotides read TGTGCCAGCAGCCAGCGGGCGGGTAGAACTGAAGCTTTCTTT. Translating it yields CASSQRAGRTEAFF.